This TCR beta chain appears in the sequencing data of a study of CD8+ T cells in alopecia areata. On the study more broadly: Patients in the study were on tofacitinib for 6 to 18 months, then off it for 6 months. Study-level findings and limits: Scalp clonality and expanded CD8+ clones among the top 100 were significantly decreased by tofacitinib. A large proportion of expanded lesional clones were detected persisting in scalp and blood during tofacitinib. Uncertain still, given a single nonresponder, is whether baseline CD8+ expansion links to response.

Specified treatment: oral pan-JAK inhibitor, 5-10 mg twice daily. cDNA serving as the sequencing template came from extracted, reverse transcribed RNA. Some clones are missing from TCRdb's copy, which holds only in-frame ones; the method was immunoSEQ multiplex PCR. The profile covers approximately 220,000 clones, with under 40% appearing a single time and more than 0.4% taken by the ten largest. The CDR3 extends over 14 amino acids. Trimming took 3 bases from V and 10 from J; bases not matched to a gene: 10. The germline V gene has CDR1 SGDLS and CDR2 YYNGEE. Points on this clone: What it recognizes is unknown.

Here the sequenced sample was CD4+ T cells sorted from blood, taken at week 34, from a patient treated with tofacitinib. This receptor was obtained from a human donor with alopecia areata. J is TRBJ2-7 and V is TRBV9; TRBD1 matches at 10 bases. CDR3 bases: TGTGCCAGCAGCGCAACCGGGACAGGGGCGGAACAGTACTTC. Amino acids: CASSATGTGAEQYF. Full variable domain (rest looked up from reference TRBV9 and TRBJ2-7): DSGVTQTPKHLITATGQRVTLRCSPRSGDLSVYWYQQSLDQGLQFLIQYYNGEERAKGNILERFSAQQFPDLHSELNLSSLELGDSALYFCASSATGTGAEQYFGPGTRLTVT.